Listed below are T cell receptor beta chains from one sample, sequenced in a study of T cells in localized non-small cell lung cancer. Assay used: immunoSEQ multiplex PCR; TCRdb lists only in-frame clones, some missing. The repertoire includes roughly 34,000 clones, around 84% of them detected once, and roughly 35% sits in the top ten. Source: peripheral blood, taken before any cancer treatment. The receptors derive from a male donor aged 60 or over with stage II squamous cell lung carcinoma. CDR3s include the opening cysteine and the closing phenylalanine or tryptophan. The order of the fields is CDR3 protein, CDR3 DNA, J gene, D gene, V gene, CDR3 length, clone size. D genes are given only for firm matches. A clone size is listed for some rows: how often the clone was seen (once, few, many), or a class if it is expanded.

CDR3aa: CATSGVSGELFF
CDR3nt: TGTGCCACCTCCGGAGTTTCCGGGGAGCTGTTTTTT
j_gene: TRBJ2-2
d_gene: .
v_gene: TRBV15
len: 12
abundance: .

CDR3aa: CASSRRTGPSYEQYF
CDR3nt: TGTGCCAGTAGTCGAAGGACAGGGCCCTCCTACGAGCAGTACTTC
j_gene: TRBJ2-7
d_gene: TRBD1
v_gene: TRBV19
len: 15
abundance: .

CDR3aa: CASSPSSSYEQYF
CDR3nt: TGTGCCAGCAGTCCTTCAAGCTCCTACGAGCAGTACTTC
j_gene: TRBJ2-7
d_gene: .
v_gene: TRBV6-1
len: 13
abundance: few

CDR3aa: CASSLGTGGNTIYF
CDR3nt: TGTGCCAGCAGTTTAGGTACCGGGGGAAACACCATATATTTT
j_gene: TRBJ1-3
d_gene: .
v_gene: TRBV28
len: 14
abundance: .

CDR3aa: CASTHTPTADSREQFF
CDR3nt: TGTGCCAGTACCCATACCCCTACAGCGGATTCAAGGGAGCAGTTCTTC
j_gene: TRBJ2-1
d_gene: .
v_gene: TRBV19
len: 16
abundance: .

CDR3aa: CASSFRLGEYEQYF
CDR3nt: TGTGCCAGCAGCTTCCGCCTGGGAGAATACGAGCAGTACTTC
j_gene: TRBJ2-7
d_gene: .
v_gene: TRBV5-6
len: 14
abundance: .

CDR3aa: CASSSRAYTQYF
CDR3nt: TGTGCCAGCAGTTCAAGAGCATATACGCAGTATTTT
j_gene: TRBJ2-3
d_gene: .
v_gene: TRBV13
len: 12
abundance: .

CDR3aa: CASTKRTWNYGYTF
CDR3nt: TGTGCCAGCACCAAAAGAACATGGAATTATGGCTACACCTTC
j_gene: TRBJ1-2
d_gene: .
v_gene: TRBV6-5
len: 14
abundance: .

CDR3aa: CASSLGGIGSGSYEQYF
CDR3nt: TGCGCCAGCAGCTTGGGAGGTATTGGAAGCGGCTCCTACGAGCAGTACTTC
j_gene: TRBJ2-7
d_gene: .
v_gene: TRBV5-1
len: 17
abundance: .

CDR3aa: CASSSTGPPGHFNGYTF
CDR3nt: TGTGCCAGCAGCTCCACTGGGCCCCCAGGGCATTTTAATGGCTACACCTTC
j_gene: TRBJ1-2
d_gene: .
v_gene: TRBV11-3
len: 17
abundance: .

CDR3aa: CASSVSGTDGEKLFF
CDR3nt: TGTGCCAGCAGCGTCTCCGGGACCGATGGGGAAAAACTGTTTTTT
j_gene: TRBJ1-4
d_gene: .
v_gene: TRBV9
len: 15
abundance: few

CDR3aa: CASSSYRGSYSNQPQHF
CDR3nt: TGTGCCAGCAGCAGTTACAGGGGCAGCTATAGCAATCAGCCCCAGCATTTT
j_gene: TRBJ1-5
d_gene: TRBD1
v_gene: TRBV5-4
len: 17
abundance: .

CDR3aa: CASSVGLAGVGYEQYF
CDR3nt: TGTGCCAGCAGCGTCGGGCTAGCGGGAGTGGGATACGAGCAGTACTTC
j_gene: TRBJ2-7
d_gene: TRBD2
v_gene: TRBV9
len: 16
abundance: .

CDR3aa: CASSLGDRGSGNTIYF
CDR3nt: TGTGCCAGCAGCTTAGGGGACAGGGGCTCTGGAAACACCATATATTTT
j_gene: TRBJ1-3
d_gene: TRBD1
v_gene: TRBV7-8
len: 16
abundance: .

CDR3aa: CASSQTSILTGDRETQYF
CDR3nt: TGTGCCAGTAGTCAGACTTCTATCCTGACAGGGGACCGGGAGACCCAGTACTTC
j_gene: TRBJ2-5
d_gene: TRBD1
v_gene: TRBV19
len: 18
abundance: .

CDR3aa: CASSYAPGYEQYF
CDR3nt: TGTGCCAGCAGTTACGCCCCGGGTTACGAGCAGTACTTC
j_gene: TRBJ2-7
d_gene: .
v_gene: TRBV6-5
len: 13
abundance: .

CDR3aa: CASSQVNPGSFTGELFF
CDR3nt: TGTGCCAGCAGCCAAGTAAACCCGGGCAGTTTCACCGGGGAGCTGTTTTTT
j_gene: TRBJ2-2
d_gene: .
v_gene: TRBV14
len: 17
abundance: once

CDR3aa: CASSSARVQSTDTQYF
CDR3nt: TGTGCCAGCAGCTCCGCCAGAGTACAGAGCACAGATACGCAGTATTTT
j_gene: TRBJ2-3
d_gene: .
v_gene: TRBV5-5
len: 16
abundance: .

CDR3aa: CASGNSGSKYF
CDR3nt: TGTGCTAGTGGAAACTCAGGGAGCAAGTACTTC
j_gene: TRBJ2-5
d_gene: .
v_gene: TRBV12-5
len: 11
abundance: .

CDR3aa: CASTEYQGGGELFF
CDR3nt: TGCGCCAGCACCGAATATCAGGGCGGCGGGGAGCTGTTTTTT
j_gene: TRBJ2-2
d_gene: .
v_gene: TRBV5-1
len: 14
abundance: .

CDR3aa: CASSQEDPSGSTDTQYF
CDR3nt: TGCGCCAGCAGCCAAGAGGATCCTAGCGGGAGCACAGATACGCAGTATTTT
j_gene: TRBJ2-3
d_gene: TRBD2
v_gene: TRBV4-1
len: 17
abundance: .

CDR3aa: CASSSRSTTHEQYF
CDR3nt: TGTGCCAGCAGCTCCAGAAGTACGACCCACGAGCAGTACTTC
j_gene: TRBJ2-7
d_gene: .
v_gene: TRBV11-3
len: 14
abundance: .